Listed here are 8 T cell receptor beta chains from one sample, sequenced in a study of a mutant IDH1 vaccine in newly diagnosed glioma. Sequenced by immunoSEQ multiplex PCR; TCRdb stores in-frame clones only, minus some. The data hold about 64,000 clones, with about 74% observed a single time. Time point specified: week 35, safety follow-up. Topical imiquimod was applied with each vaccine dose, which held 300 ug of mutant IDH1 20-mer peptide. Antigens for these TCRs are unknown. The input for sequencing was PBMCs, taken from a glioma patient whose treatment included an IDH1 peptide vaccine. All receptors come from a man aged 50 to 59 with glioma.

This chain connects TRBV15 to TRBJ1-5; unclear D gene. CDR1 and CDR2 from the germline V gene are LNHNV and YYDKDF (reference sequence). Trimming shortened V by 3 bases and J by 3 bases, and 18 bases separated the two germline ends. CDR3 size: 17 residues. The CDR3 DNA reads TGTGCCACCAGCAGGCACGTCGACTTCAGCCCCAATCAGCCCCAGCATTTT. As protein: CATSRHVDFSPNQPQHF.

This rearrangement joins TRBV11-2 to TRBJ1-6, with unresolved D. Germline V gives CDR1 SGHAT, CDR2 FQNNGV. The CDR3 runs to 14 residues. V was pared by 3 bases and J by 2 bases, with 5 bases between. In DNA form, the CDR3 reads TGTGCCAGCAGCTTCATGGCCTATAATTCACCCCTCCACTTT. It encodes CASSFMAYNSPLHF.

This clone has only a few counts. CDR3 bases: TGTGCCATACACCCGGGCGAGGAGTACAATGAGCAGTTCTTC. Translated: CAIHPGEEYNEQFF. This chain links TRBV28 with TRBJ2-1; D is uncertain. Trimming stripped 10 bases from V and 4 bases from J, with 17 bases between. The germline V gene has CDR1 MDHEN and CDR2 SYDVKM. The CDR3 runs to 14 residues. Variable domain in full (rest from reference TRBV28 and TRBJ2-1): DVKVTQSSRYLVKRTGEKVFLECVQDMDHENMFWYRQDPGLGLRLIYFSYDVKMKEKGDIPEGYSVSREKKERFSLILESASTNQTSMYLCAIHPGEEYNEQFFGPGTRLTVL.

The chain links TRBV10-3 to TRBJ1-4; the D gene is possibly TRBD1 (5 bases). Per the germline V gene, CDR1 is ENHRY and CDR2 is SYGVKD. V lost 2 bases and J lost 3, with 7 bases in between. CDR3 length: 14 amino acids. CDR3 region: CAISEMGANEKLFF. The CDR3 DNA sequence: TGTGCCATCAGTGAGATGGGGGCTAATGAAAAACTGTTTTTT.

The V and J genes are TRBV4-2 and TRBJ2-1; 8 bases line up with TRBD2. The CDR3 totals 15 residues. Germline CDR1 LGHNA, CDR2 YNFKEQ. Trimming took 6 bases from V and 0 from J; bases not matched to a gene: 4. CDR3 bases: TGTGCCAGCAGTTTAGCGGGGAACTCCTACAATGAGCAGTTCTTC. Its protein product is CASSLAGNSYNEQFF.

Here the CDR3 reads CASSLSGNYGYTF. The CDR3 DNA reads as TGTGCCAGCAGTTTATCGGGTAACTATGGCTACACCTTC. V usage is TRBV27 and J usage is TRBJ1-2; D is undetermined. Trimming took off 0 bases at V and 1 base at J, with 3 bases between the two ends. CDR1 is MNHEY and CDR2 is SMNVEV in the germline V gene (reference sequence). The CDR3 is 13 amino acids.

The chain recombines TRBV19 with TRBJ2-6, with D unresolved. Deletions cut 5 bases from V and 0 bases from J, with 8 bases between. The CDR3 loop spans 15 amino acids. The V gene's germline CDR1 is LNHDA and CDR2 SQIVND (reference sequence). CDR3 nucleotide sequence: TGTGCCAGTAGTTCGATCGCCTCTGGGGCCAACGTCCTGACTTTC. Translated, it gives CASSSIASGANVLTF.

The gene calls are TRBV2 and TRBJ2-1; D perhaps matches TRBD2 (6 bases). Germline loops: CDR1 SNHLY, CDR2 FYNNEI. This CDR3 is 15 amino acids long. V was cut by 3 bases and J by 3 bases, with 12 bases left in between. The chain's CDR3 is CASSDGRGLYNEQFF. In DNA form, the CDR3 reads TGTGCCAGCAGTGACGGGCGGGGTCTCTACAATGAGCAGTTCTTC.